Below, 14 T cell receptor beta chains from the same sample are listed, as sequenced in a study of shared clonotypes between healthy human individuals. Assay used: immunoSEQ multiplex PCR; TCRdb lists only in-frame clones, some missing. The data contain about 490,000 clones, roughly 78% of them singletons. The sequencing sample was made of PBMCs. The receptors shown here come from a woman between 40 and 50 years old in good health. Some clones in this sample may be carry-over from other donors' samples.

V usage is TRBV7-3 and J usage is TRBJ2-5; TRBD1 is a possible D gene (5 bases). Germline V gene data show CDR1 as SGHTA and CDR2 as FQGTGA. There are 13 residues in the CDR3. V lost 4 bases, J lost 4 bases, and 10 bases lay in between. The DNA for the CDR3 is TGTGCCAGCAGCTCCCGAAGGGGAGAGACCCAGTACTTC. It specifies CASSSRRGETQYF.

As for this clone: The same CDR3 also results from other DNA sequences found in this sample. This rearrangement joins TRBV18 to TRBJ1-4; D uncertain. This CDR3 is 12 amino acids long. The V end lost 0 bases, the J end lost 6 bases, and 2 bases lay between the germline ends. CDR1 and CDR2 from the germline V gene are KGHSH and LQKENI. The CDR3 here is CASSPPDEKLFF. The CDR3 nucleotides are TGTGCCAGCTCACCACCGGATGAAAAACTGTTTTTT.

The V and J genes are TRBV5-1 and TRBJ2-1; 13 bases fit TRBD2. This CDR3 is 15 amino acids long. Looked up from germline, CDR1 is SGHRS and CDR2 is YFSETQ. V lost 4 bases to trimming and J lost 5 bases; unmatched junction nucleotides: 3. The CDR3 loop reads CASSTGTSGDNEQFF. The CDR3 bases are TGCGCCAGCAGCACCGGGACTAGCGGGGACAATGAGCAGTTCTTC. Full variable domain (rest looked up from reference TRBV5-1 and TRBJ2-1): KAGVTQTPRYLIKTRGQQVTLSCSPISGHRSVSWYQQTPGQGLQFLFEYFSETQRNKGNFPGRFSGRQFSNSRSEMNVSTLELGDSALYLCASSTGTSGDNEQFFGPGTRLTVL.

V is TRBV25-1 and J is TRBJ2-2, with 8 bases identical to TRBD1. After removal of 0 bases from V and 5 bases from J, the junction contained 8 bases not matched to a gene. Germline CDR1 and CDR2: MGHDK and SYGVNS. The CDR3 has 17 residues. The chain's CDR3 is CASSEYPDRDLTGELFF. For the CDR3, the DNA is TGTGCCAGCAGTGAATACCCGGACAGGGATTTGACCGGGGAGCTGTTTTTT.

The V call is TRBV25-1, the J call TRBJ2-5; 8 bases agree with TRBD2. CDR1 is MGHDK and CDR2 is SYGVNS in the germline V gene. V trimming: 7 bases; J trimming: 4 bases; junction bases outside the gene matches: 14. The CDR3 spans 16 residues. In nucleotides, the CDR3 is TGTGCCAGCACCCGGGGGGGTAGCGGAGTGGGAGAGACCCAGTACTTC. This gives the protein CASTRGGSGVGETQYF.

This clone was counted ten times or more. This chain connects TRBV29-1 to TRBJ2-7, with D unresolved. This CDR3 contains 12 residues. Trimming took off 0 bases at V and 2 bases at J, with 5 bases between the two ends. Germline-derived CDR1 and CDR2 are SQVTM and ANQGSEA. CDR3 DNA sequence: TGCAGCGTTGAAGATGGCACCTACGAGCAGTACTTC. Translating gives CSVEDGTYEQYF.

The CDR3: CASSVQVSSNEQFF. The DNA for the CDR3 is TGTGCCAGCAGCGTACAAGTAAGTTCCAATGAGCAGTTCTTC. The chain has TRBV9 and TRBJ2-1; D unclear. The germline CDR1 and CDR2 sequences are SGDLS and YYNGEE. Trimming cost V 1 base and J 6 bases, with 11 bases left between them. This CDR3 region has 14 residues.

This rearrangement joins TRBV7-3 to TRBJ2-1; D is unclear. The germline V gene has CDR1 SGHTA and CDR2 FQGTGA. The CDR3 spans 15 residues. Trimming took 1 base from V and 7 from J, leaving 14 bases between them. The CDR3 is CASSLNGRKTNEQFF. The CDR3 DNA is TGTGCCAGCAGCTTAAATGGACGAAAGACAAATGAGCAGTTCTTC.

The chain employs TRBV6-6 and TRBJ2-7; D gene unclear. The CDR3 runs to 14 residues. Germline values: CDR1 MNHNY, CDR2 SVGAGI (reference sequence). Trimming removed 7 bases at V and 1 base at J, with 14 bases between. DNA of the CDR3: TGTGCCAGCACTTCCAGGTTCCATTCCTACGAGCAGTACTTC. Its translation is CASTSRFHSYEQYF.

This clone was recorded only once. V usage is TRBV7-6 and J usage is TRBJ2-7; 9 bases line up with TRBD1. Losses at the gene ends were 5 bases for V and 6 bases for J; bases not matched to a gene: 14. The germline V gene encodes CDR1 SGHVS and CDR2 FNYEAQ. This CDR3 has 16 amino acids. CDR3 DNA: TGTGCCAGCAGCCGACGCCCGGGACAGGGTCAATCCGAGCAGTACTTC. Translating gives CASSRRPGQGQSEQYF.

This clone was picked up many times. The chain links TRBV30 to TRBJ2-1; D call uncertain. Trimming pared 6 bases from V and 4 bases from J, leaving 13 bases between. Germline CDR1 reads GTSNPN; CDR2 reads SVGIG (reference sequence). This CDR3 region has 13 residues. In DNA, the CDR3 is TGTGCCTGTACAAGGGCTAGTTACAATGAGCAGTTCTTC. As protein: CACTRASYNEQFF.

The chain couples TRBV6-5 to TRBJ2-5; 8 nucleotides align to TRBD2. V was clipped by 6 bases and J by 2 bases; unmatched bases: 5. The CDR3 loop spans 14 amino acids. In germline, CDR1 is MNHEY, CDR2 SVGAGI. This CDR3 reads CASRSLAVQETQYF. The CDR3, as DNA: TGTGCCAGCAGATCACTAGCGGTACAAGAGACCCAGTACTTC.

V and J are TRBV12-5 and TRBJ2-2; 9 bases are shared with TRBD1. Unmatched junction bases numbered 7, after V lost 6 bases and J lost 5 bases. This CDR3 is 15 amino acids long. Germline CDR1 LGHNT, CDR2 FRNRAP. The chain's CDR3 is CASGTGQGNTGELFF. Written as DNA, the CDR3 is TGTGCTAGTGGGACGGGACAGGGCAATACCGGGGAGCTGTTTTTT.

A few counts support this clone. The rearrangement uses TRBV25-1 and TRBJ2-1; D not resolved. Germline V gene data show CDR1 as MGHDK and CDR2 as SYGVNS. V was trimmed by 1 base and J by 4 bases, leaving 5 bases between them. This CDR3 comprises 13 residues. This CDR3 is CASSEWAYNEQFF. The CDR3, as DNA: TGTGCCAGCAGTGAATGGGCTTACAATGAGCAGTTCTTC. Using reference TRBV25-1 and TRBJ2-1 for the parts outside the CDR3, the full variable domain is EADIYQTPRYLVIGTGKKITLECSQTMGHDKMYWYQQDPGMELHLIHYSYGVNSTEKGDLSSESTVSRIRTEHFPLTLESARPSHTSQYLCASSEWAYNEQFFGPGTRLTVL.